The rows below give T cell receptor beta chains drawn from one sample of a study of CD8 T cells in ankylosing spondylitis. TCRdb used MiXCR to reprocess the 5' RACE reads, holding one entry per CDR3 protein. In the table there are about 700,000 distinct CDR3 sequences, 19% of which are singletons. The sample was blood, either unsorted or a sorted T cell fraction (not recorded which). All receptors derive from a male donor with ankylosing spondylitis. Each CDR3 is given without its conserved first and last residue. Each record gives: J gene, V gene, CDR3 protein.

TRBJ1-4 | TRBV7-9 | ASSRPIQQYPYEKLF
TRBJ1-1 | TRBV29-1 | SGYLWGSTEAF
TRBJ2-7 | TRBV27 | ASSWTGLNEQY
TRBJ2-1 | TRBV20-1 | SARFSYKQF
TRBJ1-1 | TRBV5-5 | ASSLANVRLIEAF
TRBJ1-1 | TRBV30 | AWGLGRVESTEAF
TRBJ2-7 | TRBV29-1 | SVKGEDRAYEQY
TRBJ2-6 | TRBV12-3/TRBV12-4 | ASRRSAGQLGANVLT
TRBJ1-1 | TRBV6-2/TRBV6-3 | ASRTSQEVTTEAF
TRBJ1-5 | TRBV7-8 | ASSLANRASNQPQH
TRBJ2-3 | TRBV5-6 | ASSILAGEADTQY
TRBJ2-1 | TRBV4-3 | ASSQDLTGIYNEQF
TRBJ2-5 | TRBV30 | AWSVEVKGETQY
TRBJ2-5 | TRBV29-1 | SVARTGQETQY
TRBJ2-3 | TRBV7-9 | ASSPWTTSTDTQY
TRBJ2-1 | TRBV15 | ATSTGEALVQF
TRBJ1-1 | TRBV7-2 | ASSRRSGGGTEAF
TRBJ2-7 | TRBV3-1 | ASSQAKRSSYEQY
TRBJ2-7 | TRBV3-1 | ASSQVPHEQY
TRBJ2-1 | TRBV15 | ATSRVGYGGNEQF
TRBJ1-2 | TRBV7-2 | ASSLGKGGGGYGYT
TRBJ2-3 | TRBV4-1 | ASSQVETSPISDTQY
TRBJ2-7 | TRBV4-1 | ASSQTYSEVYEQY
TRBJ2-7 | TRBV29-1 | SVGAANSYEQY
TRBJ1-1 | TRBV6-1 | ASSDLQGAEEGF
TRBJ1-1 | TRBV29-1 | SGDPQRGTEAF
TRBJ2-3 | TRBV27 | ASSLSKGIDTQY
TRBJ2-3 | TRBV20-1 | SARVTGSTDTQY
TRBJ2-6 | TRBV6-1 | ASSQDTSGANVLT
TRBJ1-4 | TRBV6-2/TRBV6-3 | ASSRTGGVEKLF
TRBJ2-7 | TRBV24-1 | ATSASGSYEQY
TRBJ2-7 | TRBV28 | ASSGTSPYEQY
TRBJ1-1 | TRBV12-3/TRBV12-4 | ASSRGGVWTEAF
TRBJ1-1 | TRBV20-1 | SARVPGLLNTEAF
TRBJ1-2 | TRBV12-3/TRBV12-4 | ASSSGYYGYT
TRBJ1-1 | TRBV12-3/TRBV12-4 | ASSFWGGEEAF
TRBJ1-2 | TRBV27 | ASSIKPASYGYT
TRBJ1-2 | TRBV10-3 | ATLDTNYGYT
TRBJ1-1 | TRBV12-3/TRBV12-4 | ASRKHTGAEAF
TRBJ1-1 | TRBV2 | ASRGDRSEAF
TRBJ2-7 | TRBV7-4 | ASSARTGGAGEQY
TRBJ2-7 | TRBV12-3/TRBV12-4 | ASSLLGYEQY
TRBJ1-1 | TRBV27 | ASSLFGDWRGTEAF
TRBJ2-6 | TRBV3-1 | ASSRLLVGSGANVLT
TRBJ2-3 | TRBV5-1 | ASSTWEPSTDTQY
TRBJ2-7 | TRBV12-3/TRBV12-4 | ASRPDRESYEQY
TRBJ2-5 | TRBV29-1 | SVEDRGEETQY
TRBJ2-6 | TRBV4-2 | ASSQDRGTGANVLT
TRBJ1-2 | TRBV29-1 | SFGQGANYGYT
TRBJ2-1 | TRBV9 | ASSVEPEGEQF
TRBJ2-7 | TRBV3-1 | ASSPTEQGEQY
TRBJ2-4 | TRBV3-1 | ASSPRGEGVGAKNIQY
TRBJ2-1 | TRBV7-8 | ASSLVPTYNEQF